This T cell receptor (beta chain) was observed in a study of circulating CD8 cells and anti-PD-1 response in melanoma. Study-level background: Every 2 weeks, patients got 3 mg/kg nivolumab intravenously.

Four subsets defined by PD-1 and/or TIGIT were sorted from live CD3+CD8+TCRalphabeta+ cells. TCR libraries were prepared from approximately 15 ng of total RNA with the QIAseq Immune Repertoire TCR panel. TCRdb redid the calling of the reads with MiXCR, one entry per CDR3 protein. The sample lists approximately 1,100 distinct CDR3 sequences; under 10% were seen once. This clonotype is judged large. Per the germline V gene, CDR1 is LNHDA and CDR2 is SQIVND (reference sequence). The CDR3 is made up of 17 amino acids. The V gene end was trimmed by 1 base and the J gene end by 6 bases; junction bases not matched to a gene: 10.

This clonotype was sampled from a human donor with melanoma. This chain links TRBV19 with TRBJ2-3; TRBD2 matches 10 bases. The source was CD8+ T cells from PBMCs, collected at baseline or after one month of anti-PD-1 therapy (not recorded which). This CDR3 is CASSIVLAGDPTDTQYF. Here the CDR3 DNA reads TGTGCCAGTAGTATAGTCCTAGCGGGGGACCCGACCGATACGCAGTATTTT.